A single T cell receptor beta chain is shown here with its context. Its antigen is as yet unknown. The read stops 3 residues short of the end of the CDR3; the missing end is completed from the germline J gene. The data were obtained in a study of T cells in women clearing cervical HPV infection. Study-wide background: HLA type stays a possible confounder, typing being limited.

General study results and limits: T-cell numbers per sample were unknown and may explain richness differences.

CDR3 length: 18 residues. Losses at the gene ends were 2 bases for V and 7 bases for J; bases not matched to a gene: 15. CDR1 is KGHSH, CDR2 LQKENI, per germline. Some clones are missing from TCRdb's copy, which holds only in-frame ones; the method was immunoSEQ multiplex PCR. The table lists approximately 32,000 clones. The receptor's source is a woman between 18 and 70 years old with a cervical HPV16 infection that either progressed to CIN3+ or cleared (not recorded which). The chain employs TRBV18 and TRBJ1-4; 8 nucleotides match TRBD1. Sequencing input: blood buffy coat. CDR3 sequence: CASSPNEARGPWVEKLFF. Incomplete CDR3 DNA: TGTGCCAGCTCACCAAATGAGGCCAGGGGGCCGTGGGTTGAAAAA.